This T cell receptor (beta chain) derives from a study of T cells after posttransplantation cyclophosphamide. Comments on this clone: Antigen unknown.

Study observations and caveats: TRB clonality was highly associated with recipient CMV seropositivity and reactivation. Tissue-infiltrating T cells from skin or gut overlapped little with blood T cells. Later blood repertoires were often dominated by clones from the donor CD8+ memory compartment.

Here immunoSEQ multiplex PCR was the method, and the copy in TCRdb shows in-frame clones only, minus some. The sample yields fewer than 60,000 clones, 90% to 95% seen once. This related bone marrow graft donor gave peripheral blood on the day of marrow donation. The CDR3 extends over 14 amino acids. The germline V gene has CDR1 SGHTA and CDR2 FQGNSA. Between the trimmed V and J ends, which lost 2 bases and 2 bases, there was a span of 9 bases. The sequenced sample was PBMCs. This chain connects TRBV7-2 to TRBJ2-5, with D possibly being TRBD2 (6 bases). This TCR was sampled from a woman aged 30 to 39 in good health and a related stem cell transplant donor. The CDR3 sequence is CASSLTGVQETQYF. In DNA form, the CDR3 reads TGTGCCAGCAGCTTAACGGGGGTGCAAGAGACCCAGTACTTC.